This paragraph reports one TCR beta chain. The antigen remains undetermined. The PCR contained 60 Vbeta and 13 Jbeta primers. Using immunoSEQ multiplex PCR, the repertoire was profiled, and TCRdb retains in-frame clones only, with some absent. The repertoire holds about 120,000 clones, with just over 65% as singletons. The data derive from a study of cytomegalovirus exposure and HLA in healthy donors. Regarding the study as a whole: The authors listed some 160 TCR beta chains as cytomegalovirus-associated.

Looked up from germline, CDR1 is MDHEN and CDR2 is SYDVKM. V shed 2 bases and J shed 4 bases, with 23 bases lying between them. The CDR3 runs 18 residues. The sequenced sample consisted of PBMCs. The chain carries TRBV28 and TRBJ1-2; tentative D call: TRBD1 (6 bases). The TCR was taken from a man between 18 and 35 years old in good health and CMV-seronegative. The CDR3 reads CASSLGGIVQGDGYGYTF. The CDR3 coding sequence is TGTGCCAGCAGTTTAGGGGGCATAGTACAGGGCGATGGCTATGGCTACACCTTC.